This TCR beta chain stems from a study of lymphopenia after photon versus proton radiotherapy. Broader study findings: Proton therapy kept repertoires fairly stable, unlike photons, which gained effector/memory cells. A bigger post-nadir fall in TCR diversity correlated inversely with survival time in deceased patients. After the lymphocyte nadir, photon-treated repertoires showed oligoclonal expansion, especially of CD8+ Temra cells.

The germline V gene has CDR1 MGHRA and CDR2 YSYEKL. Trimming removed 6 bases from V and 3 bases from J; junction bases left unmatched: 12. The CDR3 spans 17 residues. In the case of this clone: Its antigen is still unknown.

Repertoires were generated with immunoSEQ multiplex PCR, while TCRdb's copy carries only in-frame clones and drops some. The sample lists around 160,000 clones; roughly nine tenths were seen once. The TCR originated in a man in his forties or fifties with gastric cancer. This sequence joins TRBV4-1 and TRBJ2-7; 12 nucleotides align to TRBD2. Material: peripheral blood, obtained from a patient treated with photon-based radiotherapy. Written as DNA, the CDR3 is TGCGCCAGCAGTCCGGGACTAGCGGGCCGAAGGGGCTACGAGCAGTACTTC. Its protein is CASSPGLAGRRGYEQYF.